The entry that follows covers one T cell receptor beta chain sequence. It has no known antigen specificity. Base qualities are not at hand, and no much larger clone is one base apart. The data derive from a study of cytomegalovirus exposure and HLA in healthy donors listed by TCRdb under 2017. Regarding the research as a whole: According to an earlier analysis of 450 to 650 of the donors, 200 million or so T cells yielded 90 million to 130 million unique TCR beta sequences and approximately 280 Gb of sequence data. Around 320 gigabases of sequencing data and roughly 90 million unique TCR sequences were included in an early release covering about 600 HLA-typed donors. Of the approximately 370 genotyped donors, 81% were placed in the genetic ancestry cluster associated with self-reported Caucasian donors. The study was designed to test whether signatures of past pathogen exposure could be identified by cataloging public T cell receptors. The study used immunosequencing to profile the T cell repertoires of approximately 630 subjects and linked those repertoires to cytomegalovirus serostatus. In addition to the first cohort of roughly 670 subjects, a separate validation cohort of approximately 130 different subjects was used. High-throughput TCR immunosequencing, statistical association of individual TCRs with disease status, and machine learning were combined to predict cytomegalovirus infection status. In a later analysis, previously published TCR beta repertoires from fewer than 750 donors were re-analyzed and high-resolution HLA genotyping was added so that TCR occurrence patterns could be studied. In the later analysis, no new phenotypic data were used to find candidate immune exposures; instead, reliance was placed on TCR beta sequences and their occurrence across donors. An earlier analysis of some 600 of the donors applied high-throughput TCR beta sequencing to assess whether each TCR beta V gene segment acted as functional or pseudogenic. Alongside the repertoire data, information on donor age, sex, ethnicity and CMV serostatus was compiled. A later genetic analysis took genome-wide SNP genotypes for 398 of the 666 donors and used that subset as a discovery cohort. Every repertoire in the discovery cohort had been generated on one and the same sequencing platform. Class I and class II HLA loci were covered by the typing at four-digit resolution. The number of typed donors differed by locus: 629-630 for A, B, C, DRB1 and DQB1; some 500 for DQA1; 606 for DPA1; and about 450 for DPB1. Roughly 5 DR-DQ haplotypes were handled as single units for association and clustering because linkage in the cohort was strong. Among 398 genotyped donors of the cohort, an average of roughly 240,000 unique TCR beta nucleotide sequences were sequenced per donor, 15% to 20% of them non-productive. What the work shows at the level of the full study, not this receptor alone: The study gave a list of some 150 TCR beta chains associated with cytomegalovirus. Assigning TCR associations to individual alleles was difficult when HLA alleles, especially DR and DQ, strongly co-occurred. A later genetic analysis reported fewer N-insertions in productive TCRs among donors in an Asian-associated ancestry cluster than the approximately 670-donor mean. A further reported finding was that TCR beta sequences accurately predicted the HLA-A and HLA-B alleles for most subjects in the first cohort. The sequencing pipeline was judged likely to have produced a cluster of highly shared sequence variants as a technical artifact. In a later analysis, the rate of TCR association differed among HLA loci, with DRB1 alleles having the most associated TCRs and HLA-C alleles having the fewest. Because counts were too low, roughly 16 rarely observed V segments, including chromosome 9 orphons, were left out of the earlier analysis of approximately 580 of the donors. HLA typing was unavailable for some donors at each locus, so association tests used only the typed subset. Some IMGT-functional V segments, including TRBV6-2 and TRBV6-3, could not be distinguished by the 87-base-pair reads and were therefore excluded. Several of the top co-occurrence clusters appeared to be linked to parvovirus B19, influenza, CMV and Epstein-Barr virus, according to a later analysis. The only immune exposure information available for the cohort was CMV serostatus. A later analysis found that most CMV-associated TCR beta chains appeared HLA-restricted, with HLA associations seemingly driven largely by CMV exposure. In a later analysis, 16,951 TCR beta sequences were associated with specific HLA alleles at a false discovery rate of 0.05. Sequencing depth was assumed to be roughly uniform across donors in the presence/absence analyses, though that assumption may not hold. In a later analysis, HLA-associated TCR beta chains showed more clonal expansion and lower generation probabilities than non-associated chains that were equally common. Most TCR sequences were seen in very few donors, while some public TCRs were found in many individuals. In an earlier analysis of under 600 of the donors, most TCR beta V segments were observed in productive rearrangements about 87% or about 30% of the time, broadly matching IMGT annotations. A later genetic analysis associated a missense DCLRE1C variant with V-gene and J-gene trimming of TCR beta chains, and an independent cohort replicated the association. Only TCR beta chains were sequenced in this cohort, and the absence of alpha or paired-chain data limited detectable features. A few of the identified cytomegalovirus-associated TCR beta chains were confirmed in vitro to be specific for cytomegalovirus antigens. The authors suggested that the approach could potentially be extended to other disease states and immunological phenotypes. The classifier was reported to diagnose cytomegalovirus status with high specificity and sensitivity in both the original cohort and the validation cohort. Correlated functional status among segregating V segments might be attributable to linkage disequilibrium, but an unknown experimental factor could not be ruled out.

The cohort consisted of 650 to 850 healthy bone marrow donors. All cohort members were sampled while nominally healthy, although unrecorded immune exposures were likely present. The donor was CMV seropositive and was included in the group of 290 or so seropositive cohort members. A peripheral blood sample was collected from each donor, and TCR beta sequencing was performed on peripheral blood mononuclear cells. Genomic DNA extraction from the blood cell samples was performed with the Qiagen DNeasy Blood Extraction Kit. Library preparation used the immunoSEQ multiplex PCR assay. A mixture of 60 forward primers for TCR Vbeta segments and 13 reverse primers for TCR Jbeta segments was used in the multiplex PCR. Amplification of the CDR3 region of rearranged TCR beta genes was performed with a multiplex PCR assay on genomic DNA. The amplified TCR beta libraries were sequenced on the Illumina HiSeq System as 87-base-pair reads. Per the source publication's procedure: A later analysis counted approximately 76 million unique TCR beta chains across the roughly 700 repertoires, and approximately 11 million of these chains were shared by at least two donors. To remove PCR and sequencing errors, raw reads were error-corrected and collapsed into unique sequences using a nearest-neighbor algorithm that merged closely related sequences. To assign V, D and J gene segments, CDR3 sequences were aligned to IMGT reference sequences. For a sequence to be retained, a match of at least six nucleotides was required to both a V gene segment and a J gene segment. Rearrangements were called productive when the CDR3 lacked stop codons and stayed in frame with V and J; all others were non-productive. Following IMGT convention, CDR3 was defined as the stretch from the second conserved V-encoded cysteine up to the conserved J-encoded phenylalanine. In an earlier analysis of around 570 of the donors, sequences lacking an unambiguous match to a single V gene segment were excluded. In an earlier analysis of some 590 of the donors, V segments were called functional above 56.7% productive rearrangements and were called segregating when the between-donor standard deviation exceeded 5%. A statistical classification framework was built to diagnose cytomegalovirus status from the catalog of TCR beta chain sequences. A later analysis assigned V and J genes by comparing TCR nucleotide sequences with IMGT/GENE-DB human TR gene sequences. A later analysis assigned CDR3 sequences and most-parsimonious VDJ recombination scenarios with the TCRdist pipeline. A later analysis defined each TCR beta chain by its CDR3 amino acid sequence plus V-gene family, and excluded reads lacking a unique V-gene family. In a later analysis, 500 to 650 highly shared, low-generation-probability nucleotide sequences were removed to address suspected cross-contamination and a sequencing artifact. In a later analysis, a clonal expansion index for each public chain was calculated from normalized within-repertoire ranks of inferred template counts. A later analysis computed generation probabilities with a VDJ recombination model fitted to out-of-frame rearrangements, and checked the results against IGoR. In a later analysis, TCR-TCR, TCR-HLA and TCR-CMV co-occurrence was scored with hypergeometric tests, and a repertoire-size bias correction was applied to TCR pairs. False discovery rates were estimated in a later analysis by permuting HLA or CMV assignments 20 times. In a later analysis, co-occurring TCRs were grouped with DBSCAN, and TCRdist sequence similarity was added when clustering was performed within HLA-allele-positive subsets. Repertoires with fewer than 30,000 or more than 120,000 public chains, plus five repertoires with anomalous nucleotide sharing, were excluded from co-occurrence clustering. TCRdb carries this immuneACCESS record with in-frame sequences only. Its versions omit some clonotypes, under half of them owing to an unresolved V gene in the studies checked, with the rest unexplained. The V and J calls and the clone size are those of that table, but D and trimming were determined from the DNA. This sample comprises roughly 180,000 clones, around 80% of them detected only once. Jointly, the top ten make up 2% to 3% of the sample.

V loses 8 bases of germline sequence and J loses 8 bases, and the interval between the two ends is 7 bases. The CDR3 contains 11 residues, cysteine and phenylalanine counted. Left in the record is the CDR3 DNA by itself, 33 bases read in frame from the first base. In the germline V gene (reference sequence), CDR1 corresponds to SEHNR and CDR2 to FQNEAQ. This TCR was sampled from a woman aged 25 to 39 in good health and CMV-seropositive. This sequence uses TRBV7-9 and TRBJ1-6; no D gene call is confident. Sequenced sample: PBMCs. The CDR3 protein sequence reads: CASGGDSPLHF. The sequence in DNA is TGTGCCAGCGGCGGGGATTCACCCCTCCACTTT.